This TCR beta chain was recorded in a study of molecular identifiers for immune sequencing clone quantification. Previously described methods and listed TCR primers produced bulk TCR libraries. TCRdb reprocessed the PCR reads with MiXCR, giving one entry per CDR3 protein. The repertoire has nearly 55,000 distinct CDR3 sequences, about a third of them found once; the top ten carry 3.5% to 4%. Construction of naive CD8 libraries employed about 18,000 to 1,100,000 sorted cells together with 10%, 30% or 50% RNA. The sorting of naive CD8 T cells used the CD8+CD4-CCR7+CD45RA+ phenotype. The germline V gene has CDR1 LGHDT and CDR2 YNNKEL (reference sequence). The CDR3 runs 16 residues. Trimming stripped 6 bases from V and 0 bases from J, with 12 bases between.

Sequencing used naive CD8+ T cells from blood, with Jurkat cell RNA spiked in. Subset of the sample: FACS-sorted CD8+CD4-CCR7+CD45RA+ naive T cells. V is TRBV3-1 and J is TRBJ2-6; D gene unclear. The receptor's source is a human donor in good health. Some libraries in this study had Jurkat cell RNA spiked in. The CDR3 bases are TGTGCCAGCAGACGGGTTGGGCGCTCTGGGGCCAACGTCCTGACTTTC. Translated: CASRRVGRSGANVLTF.